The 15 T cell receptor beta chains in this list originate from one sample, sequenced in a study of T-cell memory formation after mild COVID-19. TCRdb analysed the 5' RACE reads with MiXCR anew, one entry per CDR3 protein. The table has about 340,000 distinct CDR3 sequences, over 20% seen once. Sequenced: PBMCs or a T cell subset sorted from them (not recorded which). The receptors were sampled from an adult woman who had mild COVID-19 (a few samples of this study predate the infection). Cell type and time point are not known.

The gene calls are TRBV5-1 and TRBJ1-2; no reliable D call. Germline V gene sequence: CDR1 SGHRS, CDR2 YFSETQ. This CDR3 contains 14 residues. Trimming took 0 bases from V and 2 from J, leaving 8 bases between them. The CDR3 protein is CASSLGATNYGYTF. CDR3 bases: TGCGCCAGCAGCTTGGGGGCAACAAACTATGGCTACACCTTC.

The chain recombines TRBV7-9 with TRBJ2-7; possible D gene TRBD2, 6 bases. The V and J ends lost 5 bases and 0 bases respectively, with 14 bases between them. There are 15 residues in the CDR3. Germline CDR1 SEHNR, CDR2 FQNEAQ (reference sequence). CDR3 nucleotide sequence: TGTGCCAGCAGCGTCCCGGGACTTCGCTCCTACGAGCAGTACTTC. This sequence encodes CASSVPGLRSYEQYF.

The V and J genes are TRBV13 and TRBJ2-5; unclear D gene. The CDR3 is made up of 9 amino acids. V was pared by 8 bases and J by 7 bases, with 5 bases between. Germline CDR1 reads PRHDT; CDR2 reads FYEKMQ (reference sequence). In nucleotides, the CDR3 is TGTGCCAGCGTTGGGACCCAGTACTTC. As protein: CASVGTQYF.

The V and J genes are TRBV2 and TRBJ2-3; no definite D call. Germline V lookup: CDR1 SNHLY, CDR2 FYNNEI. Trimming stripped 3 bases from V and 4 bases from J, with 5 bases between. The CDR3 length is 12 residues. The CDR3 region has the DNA TGTGCCAGCAGTGACCCCCCAGATACGCAGTATTTT. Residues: CASSDPPDTQYF. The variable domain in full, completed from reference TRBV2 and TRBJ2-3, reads EPEVTQTPSHQVTQMGQEVILRCVPISNHLYFYWYRQILGQKVEFLVSFYNNEISEKSEIFDDQFSVERPDGSNFTLKIRSTKLEDSAMYFCASSDPPDTQYFGPGTRLTVL.

The CDR3 nucleotides are TGTGCCAGCAGCTTCCCCTTGGGAGTCGCGAACACTGAAGCTTTCTTT. Residues: CASSFPLGVANTEAFF. The gene calls are TRBV11-2 and TRBJ1-1; D unclear. V shed 3 bases and J shed 1 base, with 15 bases lying between them. The V gene's germline CDR1 is SGHAT and CDR2 FQNNGV. The CDR3 extends over 16 amino acids.

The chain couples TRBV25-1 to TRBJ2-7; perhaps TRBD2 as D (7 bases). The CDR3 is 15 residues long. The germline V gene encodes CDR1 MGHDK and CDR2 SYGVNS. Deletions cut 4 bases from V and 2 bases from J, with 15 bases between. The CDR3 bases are TGTGCCAGCAGTGGGACGGGGCGGGGGCCCTACGAGCAGTACTTC. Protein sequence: CASSGTGRGPYEQYF.

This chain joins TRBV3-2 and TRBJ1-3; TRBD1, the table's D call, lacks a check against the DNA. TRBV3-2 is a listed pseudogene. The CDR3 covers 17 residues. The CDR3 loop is CASSQTRTAFSGNTIYF. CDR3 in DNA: TGTGCCAGCAGCCAGACCCGGACAGCCTTCTCTGGAAACACCATATATTTT.

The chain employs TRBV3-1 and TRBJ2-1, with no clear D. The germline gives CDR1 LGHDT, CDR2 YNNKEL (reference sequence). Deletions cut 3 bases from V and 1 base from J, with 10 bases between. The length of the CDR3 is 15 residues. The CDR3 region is CASSQRPLSYNEQFF. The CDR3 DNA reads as TGTGCCAGCAGCCAGAGGCCACTATCCTACAATGAGCAGTTCTTC.

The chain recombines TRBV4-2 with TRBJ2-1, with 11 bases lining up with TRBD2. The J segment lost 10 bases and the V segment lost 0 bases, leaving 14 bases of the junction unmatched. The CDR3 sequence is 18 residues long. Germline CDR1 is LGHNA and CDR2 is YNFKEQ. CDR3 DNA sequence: TGTGCCAGCAGCCAAGATCGGTCCCTAGCGGGGGGAGCGGAGGAGCAGTTCTTC. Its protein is CASSQDRSLAGGAEEQFF.

This chain's CDR3 is CASSLAPSGTYEQYF. The CDR3 DNA reads as TGTGCCAGCAGCTTAGCTCCTAGCGGAACCTACGAGCAGTACTTC. The chain recombines TRBV7-9 with TRBJ2-7; 7 bases fit TRBD2. J was trimmed by 2 bases and V by 0 bases; bases with no gene match: 4. The CDR3 consists of 15 residues. Germline-derived CDR1 and CDR2 are SEHNR and FQNEAQ (reference sequence).

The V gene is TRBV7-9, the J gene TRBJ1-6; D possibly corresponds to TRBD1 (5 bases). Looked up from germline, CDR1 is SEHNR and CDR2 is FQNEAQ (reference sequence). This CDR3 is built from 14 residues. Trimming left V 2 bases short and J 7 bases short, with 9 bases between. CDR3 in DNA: TGTGCCAGCAGCTTAAGACAGCCAAATTCACCCCTCCACTTT. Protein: CASSLRQPNSPLHF.

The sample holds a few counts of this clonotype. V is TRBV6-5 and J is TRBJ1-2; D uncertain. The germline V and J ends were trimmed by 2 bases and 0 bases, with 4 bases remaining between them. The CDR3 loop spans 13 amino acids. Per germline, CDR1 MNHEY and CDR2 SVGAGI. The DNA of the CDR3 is TGTGCCAGCAGTTACGGGACTAACTATGGCTACACCTTC. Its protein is CASSYGTNYGYTF.

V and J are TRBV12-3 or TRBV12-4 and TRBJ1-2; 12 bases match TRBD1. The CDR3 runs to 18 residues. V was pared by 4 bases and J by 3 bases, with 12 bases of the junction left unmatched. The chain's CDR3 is CASSSTPSGTGGHYGYTF. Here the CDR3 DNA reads TGTGCCAGCAGTTCCACACCCTCCGGGACAGGGGGCCACTATGGCTACACCTTC.

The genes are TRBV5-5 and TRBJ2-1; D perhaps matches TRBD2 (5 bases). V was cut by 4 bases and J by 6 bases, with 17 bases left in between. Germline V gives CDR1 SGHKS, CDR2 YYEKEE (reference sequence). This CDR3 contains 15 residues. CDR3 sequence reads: CASSQRHERVNEQFF. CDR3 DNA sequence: TGTGCCAGCAGCCAGCGTCATGAGAGGGTCAATGAGCAGTTCTTC.

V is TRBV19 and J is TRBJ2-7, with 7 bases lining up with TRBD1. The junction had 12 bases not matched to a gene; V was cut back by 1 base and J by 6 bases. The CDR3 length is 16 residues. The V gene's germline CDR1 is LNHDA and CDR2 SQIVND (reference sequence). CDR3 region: CASSIGVSDRDREQYF. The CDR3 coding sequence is TGTGCCAGTAGTATAGGAGTCTCCGACAGGGACCGCGAGCAGTACTTC.